The entry below gives a single T cell receptor (beta chain) sequence along with its context. Its antigen is as yet unknown. Germline values: CDR1 KGHSH, CDR2 LQKENI. The junction had 2 bases not matched to a gene; V was cut back by 4 bases and J by 4 bases. The CDR3 runs 14 residues. The study separated CD4+ cells into CD45RA+ naive and CD45RA-negative memory subsets. Several immunoSEQ plates received, in even portions, the genomic DNA of each subset. As originally analysed: ImmunoSEQ yielded junction-only sequences lacking quality scores, so filtering differed. TCRdb's copy holds only in-frame clones and misses some; the assay was immunoSEQ multiplex PCR. The V and J calls and clone size are taken from that table; D and trimming were inferred from the DNA. The sample has about 960,000 clones, around three quarters seen once; the top ten hold approximately 1.5%. This sample stems from a study of shared clonotypes between healthy human individuals.

General observations from the study: The generation probabilities recorded for non-shared clonotypes fell below those of clonotypes shared by all four donors.

The TCR comes from a man in his late teens or twenties in good health. The chain is built from TRBV18 and TRBJ1-1; TRBD1 matches 11 bases. The sequencing sample was made of memory CD4+ T cells sorted from blood. Subset described: CD45RA-negative fraction. The CDR3 loop reads CASSLGQGATEAFF. The DNA of the CDR3 is TGTGCCAGCTCACTCGGACAGGGGGCCACTGAAGCTTTCTTT.